This T cell receptor beta chain was identified during a study of blood T cell repertoires in COVID-19. Study summary: Samples representing acute and convalescent COVID-19 were sourced from the United States, Italy and Spain.

This CDR3 region has 14 residues. The germline CDR1 and CDR2 sequences are SGHTA and FQGTGA. Between the trimmed V and J ends, which lost 2 bases and 7 bases, there was a span of 14 bases. Data came from immunoSEQ multiplex PCR; TCRdb stores just in-frame clones and leaves some out. This table has fewer than 350,000 clones, 65% to 90% appearing once. The J gene is TRBJ1-1, the V gene TRBV7-3, with D possibly TRBD1 on 5 matching bases. Sequenced material: peripheral blood. This receptor was taken from a woman aged 60-75 years with active or convalescent COVID-19. DNA for the CDR3: TGTGCCAGCAGCTTACTTGGTCGGCAGGGTGAAGCTTTCTTT. This translates into CASSLLGRQGEAFF. Complete variable domain (other parts from reference TRBV7-3 and TRBJ1-1): GAGVSQTPSNKVTEKGKYVELRCDPISGHTALYWYRQSLGQGPEFLIYFQGTGAADDSGLPNDRFFAVRPEGSVSTLKIQRTERGDSAVYLCASSLLGRQGEAFFGQGTRLTVV.